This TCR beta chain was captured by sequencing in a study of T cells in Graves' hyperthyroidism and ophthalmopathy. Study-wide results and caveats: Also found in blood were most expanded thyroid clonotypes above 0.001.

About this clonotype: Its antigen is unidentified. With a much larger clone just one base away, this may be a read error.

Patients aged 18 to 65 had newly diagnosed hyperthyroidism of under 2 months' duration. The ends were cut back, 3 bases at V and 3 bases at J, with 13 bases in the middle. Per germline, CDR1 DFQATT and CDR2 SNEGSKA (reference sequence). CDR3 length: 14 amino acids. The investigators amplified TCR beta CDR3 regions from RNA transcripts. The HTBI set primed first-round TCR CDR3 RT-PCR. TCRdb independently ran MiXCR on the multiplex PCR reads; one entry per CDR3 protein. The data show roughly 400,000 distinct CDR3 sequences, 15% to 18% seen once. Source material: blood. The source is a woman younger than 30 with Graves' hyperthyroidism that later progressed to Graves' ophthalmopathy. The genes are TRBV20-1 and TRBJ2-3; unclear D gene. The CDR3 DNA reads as TGCAGTGCTAGCTGGGATACTCTGACAGATACGCAGTATTTT. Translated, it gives CSASWDTLTDTQYF.